This TCR beta chain originates from a study of blood T cell repertoires in COVID-19. At the level of the study: The United States, Italy and Spain were the sources of the acute and convalescent COVID-19 samples. Nucleic acid was either cDNA or gDNA, and it came from T cells, B-cell-depleted T cells, or PBMCs.

The V and J ends lost 8 bases and 1 base respectively, with 18 bases between them. Germline lookup yields CDR1 SGHTA and CDR2 FQGTGA. The CDR3 is 15 residues long. Authors' processing steps: Amplified reference gene primers provided the basis for estimating nucleated cell counts. Measured with immunoSEQ multiplex PCR; TCRdb has only the in-frame clones, and not every one. For V, J and clone size, that table is used; D and trimming come from the DNA. The sample records 200,000 to 250,000 clones, roughly 88% being singletons. This clone was counted once. The specimen sequenced was peripheral blood. This clonotype originated in a man between 50 and 59 years old with active or convalescent COVID-19. The chain is built from TRBV7-3 and TRBJ2-7, with D perhaps matching TRBD1 (7 bases). The CDR3 region is CASWSQGDCSYEQYV. The CDR3 DNA follows: TGTGCCAGCTGGTCTCAGGGGGACTGTTCCTACGAGCAGTACGTC.